The 11 T cell receptor beta chains presented below share a single source sample, sequenced in a study of T-cell reconstitution after alpha-beta-depleted transplantation in children. Unique molecular identifiers tagged the TCRbeta library. TCRdb called the PCR reads again in MiXCR, with one record for every CDR3 protein. The repertoire holds about 980,000 distinct CDR3 sequences, roughly 29% seen once, with more than 25% in the top ten. The sample was PBMCs, mostly from graft donor cells, taken 360 days after TCRalphabeta/CD19-depleted stem cell transplant. The source of these receptors is a boy less than two years old who had a stem cell transplant for SCID, so the T cells may come from the graft donor.

The table lists this clonotype with a few counts. The rearrangement links TRBV5-1 to TRBJ2-3; D possibly corresponds to TRBD2 (6 bases). CDR3 length: 13 residues. V lost 4 bases to trimming and J lost 5 bases, with 11 bases between them. CDR1 and CDR2 from the germline V gene are SGHRS and YFSETQ. The DNA of the CDR3 is TGCGCCAGCAGCAAGGGACTCCGAGATACGCAGTATTTT. Protein sequence: CASSKGLRDTQYF.

This clonotype showed up just a few times. The chain couples TRBV7-9 to TRBJ2-1; no reliable D call. Germline loops: CDR1 SEHNR, CDR2 FQNEAQ (reference sequence). CDR3 length: 14 amino acids. Trimming took off 1 base at V and 4 bases at J, with 8 bases between the two ends. CDR3 loop: CASSLVAAYNEQFF. CDR3 DNA sequence: TGTGCCAGCAGCTTAGTTGCCGCTTACAATGAGCAGTTCTTC.

This clonotype was seen more than once but under ten times. The CDR3 bases are TGCGCCAGCAGCTTGGCTAGCGGGGGACCAACAGATACGCAGTATTTT. The encoded protein is CASSLASGGPTDTQYF. The V call is TRBV5-1, the J call TRBJ2-3, with TRBD2 matching over 10 bases. Germline lookup yields CDR1 SGHRS and CDR2 YFSETQ. V was clipped by 0 bases and J by 3 bases; unmatched bases: 4. The CDR3 is made up of 16 amino acids.

This clonotype was seen more than once but under ten times. The chain carries TRBV6-1 and TRBJ1-2; 7 bases fit TRBD1. The CDR3 is 13 residues long. The germline V gene has CDR1 MNHNS and CDR2 SASEGT. Losses at the gene ends were 6 bases for V and 8 bases for J; bases not matched to a gene: 9. The CDR3 region has the DNA TGTGCCAGCAGGCCCAGACAGGGTAGGGGCTACACCTTC. It specifies CASRPRQGRGYTF.

The rearrangement uses TRBV5-1 and TRBJ1-2; 10 positions match TRBD1. The CDR3 loop spans 15 amino acids. From germline, CDR1 is SGHRS and CDR2 YFSETQ. The V and J ends lost 3 bases and 3 bases, in that order; junction bases with no gene match: 5. The CDR3 sequence: CASSSAGTGDYGYTF. CDR3 bases: TGCGCCAGCAGCTCCGCCGGGACAGGGGACTATGGCTACACCTTC.

The rearrangement uses TRBV5-1 and TRBJ2-6; maybe TRBD2 (5 bases). Germline CDR1 and CDR2: SGHRS and YFSETQ. This CDR3 is built from 16 residues. V was pared by 0 bases and J by 0 bases, with 7 bases between. The CDR3 DNA is TGCGCCAGCAGCTTGGATCGGGACTCTGGGGCCAACGTCCTGACTTTC. Encoded protein: CASSLDRDSGANVLTF.

This clonotype was counted once. The rearrangement uses TRBV4-1 and TRBJ2-1; D is ambiguous. V lost 1 base and J 0 bases, leaving 13 bases between the germline ends. The V gene's germline CDR1 is MGHRA and CDR2 YSYEKL. This CDR3 spans 17 amino acids. CDR3 loop: CASSQGAVDASYNEQFF. CDR3 DNA sequence: TGCGCCAGCAGCCAAGGGGCGGTGGACGCCTCCTACAATGAGCAGTTCTTC.

This CDR3 reads CASSQAGGMGETQYF. DNA of the CDR3: TGCGCCAGCAGCCAAGCGGGGGGGATGGGAGAGACCCAGTACTTC. V is TRBV4-1 and J is TRBJ2-5, with 8 bases that match TRBD2. From germline, CDR1 is MGHRA and CDR2 YSYEKL. CDR3 length: 15 residues. The J segment lost 4 bases and the V segment lost 1 base, leaving 5 bases of the junction unmatched.

This clonotype was counted between two and nine times. This chain connects TRBV7-2 to TRBJ2-7, with D maybe TRBD1 (6 bases). This CDR3 has 15 residues. Germline-derived CDR1 and CDR2 are SGHTA and FQGNSA. Trimming took off 5 bases at V and 0 bases at J, with 14 bases between the two ends. The CDR3 DNA reads TGTGCCAGCAGCCTTGGGACACGAGTCTCCTACGAGCAGTACTTC. It yields the protein CASSLGTRVSYEQYF. The variable domain in full, completed from reference TRBV7-2 and TRBJ2-7, reads GAGVSQSPSNKVTEKGKDVELRCDPISGHTALYWYRQSLGQGLEFLIYFQGNSAPDKSGLPSDRFSAERTGGSVSTLTIQRTQQEDSAVYLCASSLGTRVSYEQYFGPGTRLTVT.

This clonotype was counted a few times. V and J are TRBV7-8 and TRBJ1-5; 7 nucleotides match TRBD1. The V gene end was trimmed by 4 bases and the J gene end by 1 base; junction bases not matched to a gene: 13. Germline V gene lookup returns CDR1 SGHVS and CDR2 FQNEAQ. The CDR3 covers 18 residues. CDR3 nucleotides: TGTGCCAGCAGCTCCCGAGGCAGGGGGGAATACAGCAATCAGCCCCAGCATTTT. Its translation is CASSSRGRGEYSNQPQHF.

This clonotype was detected once. V and J are TRBV27 and TRBJ2-1; D remains ambiguous. The CDR3 consists of 14 residues. The germline gives CDR1 MNHEY, CDR2 SMNVEV (reference sequence). The ends were cut back, 6 bases at V and 5 bases at J, with 14 bases in the middle. The CDR3: CASRGYGPHNEQFF. CDR3 nucleotide sequence: TGTGCCAGCAGAGGGTATGGTCCCCACAATGAGCAGTTCTTC.